This T cell receptor beta chain was profiled in a study of blood T cell repertoires in COVID-19. Across the study: The United States, Italy and Spain provided the acute and convalescent COVID-19 samples. PBMCs, B-cell-depleted T cells, or T cells provided the cDNA or gDNA that made up the material.

Per the study methods: Counts of nucleated cells, estimated from reference gene primer amplification, were obtained. Measured with immunoSEQ multiplex PCR; TCRdb has only the in-frame clones, and not every one. V and J calls and clone size are given by that table; D and trimming were obtained from the DNA. The sample lists some 140,000 clones, roughly 80% occurring once. This clone occurred a few times. V was trimmed by 0 bases and J by 10 bases, leaving 16 bases between them. The germline CDR1 and CDR2 sequences are SNHLY and FYNNEI. The CDR3 totals 15 residues. This TCR came from an elderly woman with acute or convalescent COVID-19. The sequencing sample was made of peripheral blood. The chain uses TRBV2 and TRBJ1-5; D might be TRBD1 (5 bases). In nucleotides, the CDR3 is TGTGCCAGCAGTGAAGCGAGGCTTCTAAGGGGTCCCCAGCATTTT. It yields the protein CASSEARLLRGPQHF.